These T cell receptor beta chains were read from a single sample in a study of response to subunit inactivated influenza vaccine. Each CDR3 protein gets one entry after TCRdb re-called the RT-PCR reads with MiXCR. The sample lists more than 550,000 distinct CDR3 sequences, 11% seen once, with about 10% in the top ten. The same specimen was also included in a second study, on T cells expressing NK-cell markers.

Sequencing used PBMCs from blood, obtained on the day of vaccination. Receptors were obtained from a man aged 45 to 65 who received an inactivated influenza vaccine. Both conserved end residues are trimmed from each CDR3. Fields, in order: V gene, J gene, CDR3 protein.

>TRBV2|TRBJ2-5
ASIGQGAGETQY
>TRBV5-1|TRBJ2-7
ASSLDRGTHEQY
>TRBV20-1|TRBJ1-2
SARDDYGGVYGYT
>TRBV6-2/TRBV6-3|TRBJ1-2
ASSYRIGYT
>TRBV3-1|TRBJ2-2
ASSQPNTGELF
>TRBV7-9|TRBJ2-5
ASSFDRGGGETQY
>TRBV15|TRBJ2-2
ATSEGAQRGPGELF
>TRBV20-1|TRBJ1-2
SARERGATANYGYT
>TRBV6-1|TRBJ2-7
ASSETGGLTYEQY
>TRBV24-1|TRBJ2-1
ATSDTGTSGPTFSYNEQF
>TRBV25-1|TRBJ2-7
ASTGTGSGDYEQY
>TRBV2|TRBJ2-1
ASSIHPREGTNEQF
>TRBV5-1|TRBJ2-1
ASSPGPHNEQF
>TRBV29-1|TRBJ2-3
SVGRAYRFDTQY
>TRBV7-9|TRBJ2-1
ASSFMWRGAEYNEQF
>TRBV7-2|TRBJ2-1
ASSSYRESGEQF
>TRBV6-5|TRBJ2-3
ASSYSPSGRSDTQY
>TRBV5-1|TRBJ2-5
ASSTGLGNEETQY
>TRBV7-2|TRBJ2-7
ASTLGRGSYEQY
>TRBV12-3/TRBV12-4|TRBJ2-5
ASSPSEHRDRQETQY
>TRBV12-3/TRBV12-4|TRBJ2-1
ASSLQQGVGF
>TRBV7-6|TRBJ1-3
ASSLRQTSGNTIY
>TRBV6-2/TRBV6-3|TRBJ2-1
ASSYSNSGDEQF
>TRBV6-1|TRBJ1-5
ASSMENSGQPQH
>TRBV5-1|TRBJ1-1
ASSFTGGIEAF
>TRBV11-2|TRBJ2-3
ASSSGGGTQN
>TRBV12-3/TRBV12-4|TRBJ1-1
ASSLGGVGEAF
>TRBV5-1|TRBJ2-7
ASSPGGLAGSYEQY